This record looks at one T cell receptor beta chain sequence and its context. The study recruited people aged roughly 18 to 100 years across 20 to 30 US areas. Participants had their cohort set by participant-reported clinical history. This specimen belongs to a study of blood T cell repertoires in COVID-19. The wider study: Sources were T cells, B-cell-depleted T cells, or PBMCs; the material itself was cDNA or gDNA.

Germline trimming cut 6 bases from V and 4 bases from J; bases unmatched to any gene: 3. The germline gives CDR1 MNHEY, CDR2 SVGAGI. The CDR3 consists of 13 residues. The data were produced by immunoSEQ multiplex PCR, yet TCRdb's version contains in-frame clones alone and is incomplete. This table has approximately 210,000 clones, 70% to 85% appearing once. The TCR sequence derives from a middle-aged man who had recovered from COVID-19. The J gene is TRBJ1-2, the V gene TRBV6-5; 9 bases line up with TRBD1. Sequencing input: PBMCs or T cells enriched from blood (not recorded which). The CDR3 here is CASRGTGLYGYTF. CDR3 bases: TGTGCCAGCAGGGGGACAGGGCTCTATGGCTACACCTTC.